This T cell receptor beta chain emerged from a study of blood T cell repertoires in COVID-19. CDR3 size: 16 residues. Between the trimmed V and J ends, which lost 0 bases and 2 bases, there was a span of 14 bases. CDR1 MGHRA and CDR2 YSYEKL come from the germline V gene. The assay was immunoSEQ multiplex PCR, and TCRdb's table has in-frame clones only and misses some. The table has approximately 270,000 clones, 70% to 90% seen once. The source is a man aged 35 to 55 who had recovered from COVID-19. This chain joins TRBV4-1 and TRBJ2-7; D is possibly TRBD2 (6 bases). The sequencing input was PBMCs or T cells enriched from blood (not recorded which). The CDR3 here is CASSQDYEGGAYEQYF. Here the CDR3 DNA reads TGCGCCAGCAGCCAAGATTACGAGGGAGGTGCCTACGAGCAGTACTTC.